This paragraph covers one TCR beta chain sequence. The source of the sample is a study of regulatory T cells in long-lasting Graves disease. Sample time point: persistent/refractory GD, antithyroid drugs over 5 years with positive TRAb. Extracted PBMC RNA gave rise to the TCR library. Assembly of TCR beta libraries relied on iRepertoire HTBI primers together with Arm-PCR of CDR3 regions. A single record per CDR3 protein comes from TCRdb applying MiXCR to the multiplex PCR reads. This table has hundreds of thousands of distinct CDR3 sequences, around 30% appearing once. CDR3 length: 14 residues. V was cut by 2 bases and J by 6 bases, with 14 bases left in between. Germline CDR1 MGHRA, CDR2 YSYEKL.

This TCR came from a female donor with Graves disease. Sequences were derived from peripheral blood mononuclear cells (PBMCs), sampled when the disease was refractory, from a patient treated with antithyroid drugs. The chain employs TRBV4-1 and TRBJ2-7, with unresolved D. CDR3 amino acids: CASSQRAQSGEQYF. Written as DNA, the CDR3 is TGCGCCAGCAGCCAAAGGGCCCAATCCGGCGAGCAGTACTTC.